These T cell receptor beta chains were read from a single sample in a study of identifying expanded T cells in peripheral blood. Generated by immunoSEQ multiplex PCR, the TCRdb table keeps only in-frame clones and is missing some. The sample includes around 100,000 clones, roughly 88% of them seen just once. What was sequenced was blood. These receptors all stem from a person aged 18 to 75 in good health. The CDR3 runs from the conserved cysteine through the conserved F or W. The D gene is left open where the match is weak. Clone size, where shown, is once, few, many, or a class for clones that have expanded.

d_gene | j_gene | abundance | v_gene | CDR3aa
TRBD2 | TRBJ2-7 | NA | TRBV5-1 | CASSLGTSGGTGYEQYF
NA | TRBJ1-2 | NA | TRBV14 | CASSQVRSGGSAYDGYTF
NA | TRBJ1-2 | NA | TRBV11-2 | CASSSGVDYGYTF
NA | TRBJ2-2 | NA | TRBV4-1 | CASSQEPGVTGELFF
NA | TRBJ2-5 | NA | TRBV5-6 | CASSLEVGEETQYF
TRBD1 | TRBJ1-3 | NA | TRBV2 | CASRGGGATGSTIYF
NA | TRBJ2-7 | NA | TRBV9 | CASSVVSGTNEQYF
TRBD1 | TRBJ2-6 | NA | TRBV2 | CASTRSRRQGIGEGLTF
TRBD2 | TRBJ2-3 | NA | TRBV4-2 | CASSQEAGGMGYTQYF
TRBD2 | TRBJ2-1 | NA | TRBV9 | CASSPNSGREQFF
NA | TRBJ2-1 | NA | TRBV29-1 | CSGRGLGDEQFF
TRBD1 | TRBJ1-2 | few | TRBV6-5 | CASSGTGFGYGYTF
TRBD2 | TRBJ2-5 | once | TRBV30 | CACRLAGVGGETQYF
TRBD1 | TRBJ1-1 | NA | TRBV6-5 | CASRMDRGNTEAFF
NA | TRBJ2-7 | NA | TRBV9 | CASSPMGMGYEQYF
NA | TRBJ2-4 | NA | TRBV2 | CASSEALGLAKNIQYF
TRBD1 | TRBJ1-1 | few | TRBV7-6 | CASSQATRQGTEAFF
NA | TRBJ2-5 | NA | TRBV7-2 | CASSFWWSTGEETQYF
TRBD1 | TRBJ1-5 | NA | TRBV18 | CASSPGQGYQPQHF
TRBD1 | TRBJ2-7 | NA | TRBV18 | CASSPIDIGQGSSEQYF
NA | TRBJ2-7 | NA | TRBV11-2 | CASSFAAGPYEQYF
NA | TRBJ2-5 | NA | TRBV11-3 | CASSMGGTIQETQYF
NA | TRBJ2-6 | NA | TRBV19 | CASSFPYSGANVLTF
TRBD1 | TRBJ2-6 | NA | TRBV27 | CASSLFVRTGASLSGANVLTF
NA | TRBJ1-2 | NA | TRBV27 | CASRTPSLGGLYGYTF
TRBD2 | TRBJ2-7 | NA | TRBV7-2 | CASSTPRIRGRESQYEQYF